The T cell receptor beta chain described here comes from a study of T cell responses to AZD1222 COVID-19 vaccine. General study results and limits: The study reported that nearly half of spike-specific TCRs target unmutated variant regions. Only five or six individuals given AZD1222 were seropositive at baseline.

Profiled with immunoSEQ multiplex PCR; TCRdb holds only in-frame clones, not every one. The table has 100,000 to 150,000 clones, roughly nine tenths seen once. V was shortened by 6 bases and J by 3 bases, with 17 bases between the two germline ends. CDR1 and CDR2 from the germline V gene are SQVTM and ANQGSEA. The CDR3 is made up of 14 amino acids. As concerns this clone: What it binds is unknown.

The rearrangement uses TRBV29-1 and TRBJ1-2; D gene unclear. Sequencing was performed on peripheral blood, taken on day 0 of AZD1222 vaccination. This TCR came from an adult in good health. The CDR3 sequence is CSVGVAGPDYGYTF. The CDR3 DNA is TGCAGCGTGGGAGTGGCGGGTCCGGACTATGGCTACACCTTC.